What follows describes a single T cell receptor beta chain. The method was immunoSEQ multiplex PCR; TCRdb's version includes in-frame clones alone and lacks a portion of them. The data hold 70,000 to 95,000 clones, with roughly 84% observed a single time. The sample comes from a study of PD-L1 blockade in urothelial cancer. Study-level information: Patients initiated atezolizumab around 2014 at 1,200 mg intravenously every 3 weeks. Prior chemotherapy regimens per patient numbered 0 to 3. Analyzed time points were 3 weeks (second dose) and 6 weeks after therapy began.

Time point meaning: pretreatment peripheral blood. Locally advanced or metastatic urothelial carcinoma affected all patients. The receptor comes from a man aged 55 to 70 with urothelial cancer. This material consisted of PBMCs, taken around atezolizumab (anti-PD-L1) treatment.

The CDR3 sequence: CASRRNLDWEQYF. CDR3 nucleotides: TGTGCCAGCAGGCGGAACCTGGACTGGGAGCAGTACTTC. This chain connects TRBV6-5 to TRBJ2-7, with D maybe TRBD2 (5 bases). CDR1 and CDR2 from the germline V gene are MNHEY and SVGAGI. This CDR3 comprises 13 residues. V lost 6 bases and J lost 7, with 16 bases in between.